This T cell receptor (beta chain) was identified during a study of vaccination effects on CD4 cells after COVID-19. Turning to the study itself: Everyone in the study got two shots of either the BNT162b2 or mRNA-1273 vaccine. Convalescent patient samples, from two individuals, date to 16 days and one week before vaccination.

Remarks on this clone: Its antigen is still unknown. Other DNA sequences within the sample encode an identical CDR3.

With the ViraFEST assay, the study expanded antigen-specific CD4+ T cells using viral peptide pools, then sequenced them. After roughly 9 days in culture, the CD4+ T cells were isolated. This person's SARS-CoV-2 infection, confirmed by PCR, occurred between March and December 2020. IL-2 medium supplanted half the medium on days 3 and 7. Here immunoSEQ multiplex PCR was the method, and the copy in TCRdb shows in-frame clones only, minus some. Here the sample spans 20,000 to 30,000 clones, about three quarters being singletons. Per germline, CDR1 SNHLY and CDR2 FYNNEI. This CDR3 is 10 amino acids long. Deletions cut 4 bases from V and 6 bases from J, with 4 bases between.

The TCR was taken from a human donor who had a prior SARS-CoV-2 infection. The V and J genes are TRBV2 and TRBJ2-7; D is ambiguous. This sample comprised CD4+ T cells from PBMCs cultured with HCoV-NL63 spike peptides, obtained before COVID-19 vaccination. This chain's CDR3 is CASSVREQYF. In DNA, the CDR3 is TGTGCCAGCAGTGTCCGCGAGCAGTACTTC.